This passage covers 18 T cell receptor beta chains from one sample sequenced in a study of cytomegalovirus exposure and HLA in healthy donors. PCR involved 60 Vbeta and 13 Jbeta primers. TCRdb's copy holds only in-frame clones and misses some; the assay was immunoSEQ multiplex PCR. The data contain around 200,000 clones, 86% of them seen just once; the ten biggest clones take up 0.31%. The sample taken for sequencing was PBMCs. The receptors originated from a woman aged 25 to 39 in good health and CMV-seronegative.

J is TRBJ1-4 and V is TRBV19; 10 bases are a match to TRBD1. The J segment lost 6 bases and the V segment lost 6 bases, leaving 7 bases of the junction unmatched. The CDR3 contains 15 residues. CDR1 LNHDA and CDR2 SQIVND come from the germline V gene (reference sequence). CDR3 region: CASRTTGTGDEKLFF. In DNA, the CDR3 is TGTGCCAGTAGGACTACCGGGACAGGGGATGAAAAACTGTTTTTT.

This chain connects TRBV28 to TRBJ2-6, with D perhaps TRBD1 (5 bases). Trimming left V 5 bases short and J 0 bases short, with 11 bases between. This CDR3 region has 16 residues. CDR1 MDHEN and CDR2 SYDVKM come from the germline V gene. In DNA, the CDR3 is TGTGCCAGCAGTCTGACAGAGAACTCTGGGGCCAACGTCCTGACTTTC. Translation: CASSLTENSGANVLTF.

The chain links TRBV11-2 to TRBJ2-7; the D gene is possibly TRBD2 (6 bases). Looked up from germline, CDR1 is SGHAT and CDR2 is FQNNGV. Trimming shortened V by 5 bases and J by 6 bases, and 14 bases separated the two germline ends. The CDR3 covers 13 residues. The CDR3 sequence is CASSLWNSGEQYF. The DNA for the CDR3 is TGTGCCAGCAGCCTATGGAATAGCGGCGAGCAGTACTTC. Complete variable domain (other parts from reference TRBV11-2 and TRBJ2-7): EAGVAQSPRYKIIEKRQSVAFWCNPISGHATLYWYQQILGQGPKLLIQFQNNGVVDDSQLPKDRFSAERLKGVDSTLKIQPAKLEDSAVYLCASSLWNSGEQYFGPGTRLTVT.

This sequence joins TRBV6-5 and TRBJ2-5, with D unclear. Matching the DNA end better, TRBJ2-7 makes the J call doubtful. The CDR3 runs to 9 residues. Germline CDR1 MNHEY, CDR2 SVGAGI. The CDR3 region is CASKSEQYF. The DNA of the CDR3 is TGTGCCAGCAAGAGCGAGCAGTACTTC.

Points on this clone: One junction end disagrees with the germline gene, perhaps due to a read error. The chain has TRBV6-4 and TRBJ2-6; TRBD1 might be the D (5 bases). This CDR3 spans 14 amino acids. Germline CDR1 MRHNA, CDR2 SNTAGT. The CDR3, as DNA: TGTGCCAGCAGTGAAAACGCTGGGGCCAACGGCCTGACTTTC. Protein sequence: CASSENAGANGLTF.

The gene calls are TRBV19 and TRBJ2-5; D perhaps matches TRBD2 (5 bases). Per germline, CDR1 LNHDA and CDR2 SQIVND (reference sequence). The CDR3 covers 15 residues. The V end lost 3 bases, the J end lost 2 bases, and 13 bases lay between the germline ends. The CDR3 region is CASSMAPGIQETQYF. For the CDR3, the DNA is TGTGCCAGTAGTATGGCACCGGGGATACAAGAGACCCAGTACTTC.

This rearrangement joins TRBV6-1 to TRBJ2-1; 7 bases match TRBD2. Unmatched junction bases numbered 5, after V lost 1 base and J lost 5 bases. The CDR3 is 15 amino acids. The germline CDR1 and CDR2 sequences are MNHNS and SASEGT. The chain's CDR3 is CASSEGSGGNNEQFF. The CDR3 DNA follows: TGTGCCAGCAGTGAAGGGTCGGGAGGTAACAATGAGCAGTTCTTC.

The V call is TRBV5-1, the J call TRBJ1-1, with TRBD1 identical over 7 bases. The CDR3 is made up of 12 amino acids. The germline gives CDR1 SGHRS, CDR2 YFSETQ. With V trimmed by 4 bases and J by 4 bases, 1 base remained unmatched. Written as DNA, the CDR3 is TGCGCCAGCAGCCAGGGGGGCACTGAAGCTTTCTTT. Protein sequence: CASSQGGTEAFF.

CDR3 in amino acids: CASSSSPQRELAEQYF. CDR3 nucleotide sequence: TGTGCCAGCAGTTCTAGCCCCCAGCGGGAGCTAGCCGAGCAGTACTTC. J is TRBJ2-7 and V is TRBV28, with TRBD2 identical over 8 bases. The CDR3 is made up of 16 amino acids. In germline, CDR1 is MDHEN, CDR2 SYDVKM. Trimming cost V 4 bases and J 6 bases; bases outside gene matches: 14.

This clone was counted between two and nine times. V usage is TRBV6-1 and J usage is TRBJ1-5; D may be TRBD1 (5 bases). Trimming took off 6 bases at V and 4 bases at J, with 10 bases between the two ends. From germline, CDR1 is MNHNS and CDR2 SASEGT. This CDR3 has 13 residues. The CDR3 loop reads CASRETVNQPQHF. CDR3 DNA: TGTGCCAGCAGAGAGACAGTTAATCAGCCCCAGCATTTT.

This chain uses TRBV4-1 with TRBJ2-7; no clear D gene. Germline CDR1 is MGHRA and CDR2 is YSYEKL. This CDR3 region has 13 residues. V was clipped by 0 bases and J by 0 bases, with 3 bases between them. For the CDR3, the DNA is TGCGCCAGCAGCCAAGACAGCTCCTACGAGCAGTACTTC. As protein: CASSQDSSYEQYF.

The gene calls are TRBV6-5 and TRBJ2-5; possible D gene TRBD2, 5 bases. The germline CDR1 and CDR2 sequences are MNHEY and SVGAGI. This CDR3 has 11 amino acids. The V end was cut by 7 bases, the J end by 11 bases, with 14 bases between. CDR3 sequence (DNA): TGTGCCAGCACTGAAGGGAGTGAGCAGTACTTC. This gives the protein CASTEGSEQYF.

The rearrangement uses TRBV27 and TRBJ1-2, with 7 bases that match TRBD1. After removal of 3 bases from V and 5 bases from J, the junction contained 12 bases not matched to a gene. The CDR3 covers 16 residues. Germline V gene data show CDR1 as MNHEY and CDR2 as SMNVEV (reference sequence). DNA for the CDR3: TGTGCCAGCAGTTTCTATCGGGGGACAGAGAGATATGGCTACACCTTC. Its protein is CASSFYRGTERYGYTF.

This chain links TRBV18 with TRBJ2-3; perhaps TRBD2 as D (5 bases). The germline V gene encodes CDR1 KGHSH and CDR2 LQKENI. The germline V and J ends were trimmed by 2 bases and 4 bases, with 22 bases remaining between them. CDR3 length equals 18 residues. CDR3 loop: CASSPRRTLRFAADTQYF. The CDR3 DNA reads as TGTGCCAGCTCACCAAGGAGGACTTTGAGGTTTGCCGCAGATACGCAGTATTTT.

V and J are TRBV7-9 and TRBJ2-7; D is uncertain. The V and J ends lost 0 bases and 3 bases respectively, with 3 bases between them. The CDR3 has 12 residues. Germline loops: CDR1 SEHNR, CDR2 FQNEAQ (reference sequence). CDR3 sequence: CASSLANYEQYF. Written as DNA, the CDR3 is TGTGCCAGCAGCTTAGCTAACTACGAGCAGTACTTC.

V usage is TRBV9 and J usage is TRBJ2-2, with D tentatively TRBD2 (6 bases). With 9 bases removed from V and 3 bases from J, the gap between germline ends came to 15 bases. The CDR3 extends over 14 amino acids. The germline V gene encodes CDR1 SGDLS and CDR2 YYNGEE. The CDR3 here is CATRPGVHTGELFF. In DNA, the CDR3 is TGTGCCACCCGTCCGGGGGTACACACCGGGGAGCTGTTTTTT.

This chain joins TRBV2 and TRBJ2-1; D might be TRBD2 (5 bases). V was pared by 4 bases and J by 10 bases, with 8 bases between. This CDR3 is 11 amino acids long. CDR1 SNHLY and CDR2 FYNNEI come from the germline V gene. This CDR3 reads CASSGEREQFF. The CDR3 DNA follows: TGTGCCAGCAGTGGGGAGCGAGAGCAGTTCTTC. Full variable domain (rest looked up from reference TRBV2 and TRBJ2-1): EPEVTQTPSHQVTQMGQEVILRCVPISNHLYFYWYRQILGQKVEFLVSFYNNEISEKSEIFDDQFSVERPDGSNFTLKIRSTKLEDSAMYFCASSGEREQFFGPGTRLTVL.

The chain couples TRBV4-1 to TRBJ1-1, with 11 bases that match TRBD1. Germline assignment: CDR1 MGHRA and CDR2 YSYEKL. CDR3 length: 14 residues. Trimming cost V 5 bases and J 4 bases; bases outside gene matches: 3. In nucleotides, the CDR3 is TGCGCCAGCAGCTTCGGACAGGGGGCCACTGAAGCTTTCTTT. This codes for CASSFGQGATEAFF.